One and the same sample provided the 5 T cell receptor beta chains below, sequenced in a study of T cell changes during pregnancy in multiple sclerosis. TCRdb's table, derived via immunoSEQ multiplex PCR, lists solely in-frame clones and lacks some. The repertoire includes about 59,000 clones, around nine tenths of them detected once, and 5.3% sits in the top ten. The specimen sequenced was peripheral blood from another person, used as feeder cells. The origin of the receptors is a human donor whose cells served as feeder cells for cultures in a pregnancy study.

A single count supports this clone. The chain joins TRBV4-3 to TRBJ2-1; 10 nucleotides match TRBD2. Germline CDR1 reads LGHNA; CDR2 reads YSLEER. This CDR3 is built from 16 residues. The trim removed 1 base at V and 4 bases at J, leaving 4 bases unmatched. The chain's CDR3 is CASSQGVSGGYNEQFF. As DNA, the CDR3 is TGCGCCAGCAGCCAAGGGGTTAGCGGGGGGTACAATGAGCAGTTCTTC.

This chain links TRBV7-3 with TRBJ2-6, with D unresolved. The germline V gene encodes CDR1 SGHTA and CDR2 FQGTGA. Trimming cost V 5 bases and J 2 bases, with 10 bases left between them. This CDR3 comprises 15 residues. The CDR3 region has the DNA TGTGCCAGCAGCCTGGCTTTGCCTGGGGCCAACGTCCTGACTTTC. It translates to CASSLALPGANVLTF.

The rearrangement uses TRBV18 and TRBJ2-5; TRBD2 matches at 7 bases. Germline CDR1 KGHSH, CDR2 LQKENI. After removal of 3 bases from V and 4 bases from J, the junction contained 14 bases not matched to a gene. The CDR3 has 17 amino acids. The CDR3 coding sequence is TGTGCCAGCTCACCCCTGGTTCGGCGGGAGTTTCTAGAGACCCAGTACTTC. The encoded protein is CASSPLVRREFLETQYF.

This sequence joins TRBV4-2 and TRBJ1-2; 7 bases are a match to TRBD1. The germline V gene encodes CDR1 LGHNA and CDR2 YNFKEQ. With 0 bases clipped from V and 8 bases from J, the junction kept 6 bases outside the gene matches. This CDR3 has 14 residues. CDR3 region: CASSQDLGGSGYTF. In nucleotides, the CDR3 is TGTGCCAGCAGCCAAGATCTAGGGGGCTCGGGCTACACCTTC.

This clone has just a few counts. The V call is TRBV6-6, the J call TRBJ2-7; 10 bases fit TRBD1. V trimming: 7 bases; J trimming: 5 bases; junction bases outside the gene matches: 11. This CDR3 has 15 amino acids. The germline CDR1 and CDR2 sequences are MNHNY and SVGAGI (reference sequence). The CDR3 coding sequence is TGTGCCAGCATCCACCCGGGACAGGGGAACCACGAGCAGTACTTC. Protein sequence: CASIHPGQGNHEQYF.